This is a list of T cell receptor beta chains from one sample in a study of memory CD4+ T cells and cytomegalovirus serostatus. The data were produced by immunoSEQ multiplex PCR, yet TCRdb's version contains in-frame clones alone and is incomplete. In the table there are roughly 56,000 clones, over 80% of which are singletons. Sequenced: memory CD4+ T cells from blood. The receptor source for this set is an adult in good health and CMV-seronegative. The CDR3 runs from the conserved cysteine through the conserved F or W. Each record gives: clone size, D gene, J gene, V gene, CDR3 protein. The D gene is left open where the match is weak. Expanded clones get a size class; other rows say once, few or many, or leave the size out.

size: .; D: .; J: TRBJ2-5; V: TRBV7-2; CDR3: CASSLAGKETQYF
size: .; D: .; J: TRBJ2-7; V: TRBV7-2; CDR3: CASSSGPSGEQYF
size: .; D: TRBD1; J: TRBJ2-3; V: TRBV5-5; CDR3: CASSRQGVSSDTQYF
size: few; D: TRBD1; J: TRBJ1-5; V: TRBV19; CDR3: CASSLRGQGRNQPQHF
size: .; D: .; J: TRBJ2-6; V: TRBV7-2; CDR3: CASSLVFGKAGANVLTF
size: .; D: TRBD1; J: TRBJ2-7; V: TRBV7-2; CDR3: CASSSYRDRIDEQYF
size: once; D: .; J: TRBJ2-7; V: TRBV5-8; CDR3: CASSLVGGQGSYEQYF
size: .; D: TRBD2; J: TRBJ2-5; V: TRBV7-9; CDR3: CASSFAGLGPKETQYF
size: .; D: TRBD1; J: TRBJ2-3; V: TRBV5-1; CDR3: CASSPGGRSTDTQYF
size: .; D: TRBD2; J: TRBJ2-3; V: TRBV7-8; CDR3: CASSLAVAGGVADTQYF
size: .; D: .; J: TRBJ2-3; V: TRBV6-5; CDR3: CASSPGRTGTDTQYF
size: once; D: .; J: TRBJ1-4; V: TRBV6-1; CDR3: CASRRPRNEKLFF
size: .; D: .; J: TRBJ2-7; V: TRBV28; CDR3: CASSPQSSTFPGYEQYF
size: .; D: .; J: TRBJ2-3; V: TRBV7-3; CDR3: CASSLTPGSTDTQYF
size: once; D: .; J: TRBJ2-7; V: TRBV28; CDR3: CASSFSRPNEQYF
size: .; D: TRBD2; J: TRBJ2-1; V: TRBV10-3; CDR3: CATLGGGPYNEQFF
size: .; D: .; J: TRBJ2-1; V: TRBV7-3; CDR3: CASSTRDVNEQFF
size: .; D: .; J: TRBJ2-3; V: TRBV5-4; CDR3: CASSLDRVLDTQYF
size: .; D: .; J: TRBJ2-7; V: TRBV6-1; CDR3: CASSDQVSSYEQYF
size: .; D: .; J: TRBJ2-3; V: TRBV5-1; CDR3: CASSLGTAISTDTQYF
size: few; D: TRBD1; J: TRBJ1-1; V: TRBV7-3; CDR3: CASSGTVYTEAFF
size: .; D: .; J: TRBJ2-3; V: TRBV15; CDR3: CATSNYPHTDTQYF
size: .; D: .; J: TRBJ2-7; V: TRBV6-1; CDR3: CASREQQLSYEQYF
size: .; D: .; J: TRBJ1-1; V: TRBV7-2; CDR3: CASIWGSGNTEAFF
size: .; D: .; J: TRBJ1-5; V: TRBV6-1; CDR3: CASLWMWGKEQPQHF
size: .; D: .; J: TRBJ1-5; V: TRBV6-6; CDR3: CASSYSRGAADQPQHF
size: .; D: .; J: TRBJ1-6; V: TRBV7-3; CDR3: CASSLPQGPLHF
size: once; D: .; J: TRBJ2-4; V: TRBV4-3; CDR3: CASSQDDGNIQYF
size: .; D: .; J: .; V: TRBV7-2; CDR3: CASSQQGYEQYF
size: .; D: .; J: TRBJ1-3; V: TRBV29-1; CDR3: CSVDGGPSGNTIYF
size: .; D: .; J: TRBJ2-7; V: TRBV28; CDR3: CASSIGPVYEQYF
size: .; D: .; J: TRBJ1-4; V: TRBV9; CDR3: CASSWGAGTNEKLFF
size: few; D: TRBD1; J: TRBJ1-1; V: TRBV2; CDR3: CASGTYAGGTEAFF